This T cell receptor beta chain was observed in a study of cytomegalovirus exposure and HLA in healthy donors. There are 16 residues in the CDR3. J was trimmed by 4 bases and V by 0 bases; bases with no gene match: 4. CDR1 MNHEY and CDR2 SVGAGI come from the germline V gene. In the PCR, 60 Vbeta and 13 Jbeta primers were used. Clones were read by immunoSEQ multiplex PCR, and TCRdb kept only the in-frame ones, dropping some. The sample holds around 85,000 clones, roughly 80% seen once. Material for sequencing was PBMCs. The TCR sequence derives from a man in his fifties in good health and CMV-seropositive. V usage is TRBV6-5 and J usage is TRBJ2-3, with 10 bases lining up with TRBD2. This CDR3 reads CASSYSGLAGADTQYF. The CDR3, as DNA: TGTGCCAGCAGTTACTCAGGGCTAGCGGGAGCAGATACGCAGTATTTT.